Listed here is a single T cell receptor beta chain. The data belong to a study of early T cells in non-severe SARS-CoV-2 infection. Germline V gene data show CDR1 as SGHRS and CDR2 as YFSETQ. V dropped 5 bases and J dropped 0; count of bases not matched to a gene: 12. The CDR3 runs 17 residues. TCRdb fed the 5' RACE reads into MiXCR, producing one record per CDR3 protein. The data contain 60,000 to 70,000 distinct CDR3 sequences, around 5.7% of them seen just once; the ten biggest clones take up roughly 3.5%. The sequence was collected from an adult who was a healthcare worker with PCR-confirmed SARS-CoV-2 infection or an uninfected control (not recorded which). The chain recombines TRBV5-1 with TRBJ2-7; TRBD2 matches at 9 bases. The sequences come from whole blood, collected at baseline. DNA of the CDR3: TGCGCCAGCAGGCCATCCTCCTTTAGCGGGAGCTCCTACGAGCAGTACTTC. Translated, it gives CASRPSSFSGSSYEQYF.